The 32 T cell receptor beta chains below come from one sample, sequenced in a study of regulatory T cells in long-lasting Graves disease. The time point is: newly diagnosed GD, antithyroid drugs for less than 3 months. The TCR library was made from RNA extracted from PBMCs. Construction of TCR beta libraries relied on iRepertoire HTBI primers and on Arm-PCR targeting CDR3 regions. One entry per CDR3 protein, called by TCRdb with MiXCR from the multiplex PCR reads. The sample records about 240,000 distinct CDR3 sequences, 20% to 25% being singletons. Sequenced here: peripheral blood mononuclear cells (PBMCs), sampled at new diagnosis, from a patient treated with antithyroid drugs. The source is a female donor with Graves disease.

This clonotype showed up many times. J is TRBJ1-2 and V is TRBV9; possible D gene TRBD1, 6 bases. This CDR3 has 16 residues. Germline-derived CDR1 and CDR2 are SGDLS and YYNGEE. V was pared by 0 bases and J by 8 bases, with 20 bases between. CDR3 sequence (DNA): TGTGCCAGCAGCGTAGTCCCGTCGCCGGGGGCTGACGGCTACACCTTC. The encoded protein is CASSVVPSPGADGYTF.

This clonotype has ten or more counts. The chain links TRBV7-2 to TRBJ2-7; 10 positions match TRBD1. This CDR3 has 15 residues. Losses at the gene ends were 0 bases for V and 7 bases for J; bases not matched to a gene: 6. Germline values: CDR1 SGHTA, CDR2 FQGNSA. The CDR3 nucleotides are TGTGCCAGCAGCTTAGCCGGACAGGGGGTGAATGAGCAGTACTTC. It yields the protein CASSLAGQGVNEQYF.

This clonotype appeared many times. The J gene is TRBJ2-3, the V gene TRBV6-1; tentatively, D is TRBD1 or TRBD2 (5 bases each). The germline gives CDR1 MNHNS, CDR2 SASEGT. V was cut by 3 bases and J by 5 bases, with 6 bases left in between. This CDR3 has 12 amino acids. CDR3 nucleotides: TGTGCCAGCAGTGAGGGGGTAGATACGCAGTATTTT. This translates into CASSEGVDTQYF.

This clonotype was recorded at least ten times. V usage is TRBV6-1 and J usage is TRBJ2-2; D is possibly TRBD2 (7 bases). The germline V gene has CDR1 MNHNS and CDR2 SASEGT. The CDR3 runs to 16 residues. With 6 bases removed from V and 6 bases from J, the gap between germline ends came to 20 bases. In DNA form, the CDR3 reads TGTGCCAGCAGCCCCAAGGGGCGGGGGCGGCCCGGGGAGCTGTTTTTT. It codes for CASSPKGRGRPGELFF.

The rearrangement joins TRBV28 to TRBJ1-3; the D gene is possibly TRBD1 (5 bases). The V and J ends lost 7 bases and 4 bases respectively, with 17 bases between them. Germline assignment: CDR1 MDHEN and CDR2 SYDVKM. This CDR3 is built from 15 residues. The CDR3 DNA follows: TGTGCCAGCACCAAAGCGTGGGACGGAGGAAACACCATATATTTT. Its protein is CASTKAWDGGNTIYF.

This clonotype was recorded many times. The chain recombines TRBV5-6 with TRBJ2-3, with D maybe TRBD1 (6 bases). V lost 4 bases, J lost 1 base, and 10 bases lay in between. Per germline, CDR1 SGHDT and CDR2 YYEEEE. This CDR3 region has 14 residues. CDR3 protein: CASSLRQGTDTQYF. DNA for the CDR3: TGTGCCAGCAGCCTTAGACAGGGCACAGATACGCAGTATTTT.

This clonotype came up many times. The chain links TRBV7-9 to TRBJ2-1; 8 nucleotides align to TRBD1. In germline, CDR1 is SEHNR, CDR2 FQNEAQ (reference sequence). The junction had 8 bases not matched to a gene; V was cut back by 5 bases and J by 2 bases. The CDR3 runs to 16 residues. The CDR3 nucleotides are TGTGCCAGCAGCACCGACACAGGGGGAGCCTACAATGAGCAGTTCTTC. Translation gives CASSTDTGGAYNEQFF.

This rearrangement joins TRBV5-8 to TRBJ2-1, with 11 positions matching TRBD2. The germline gives CDR1 SGHTS, CDR2 YDEGEE. V trimming: 3 bases; J trimming: 10 bases; junction bases outside the gene matches: 6. The CDR3 is 14 residues long. CDR3 nucleotide sequence: TGTGCCAGCAGCTCCCTCGGACTAGCGGGCGAGCAGTTCTTC. The encoded protein is CASSSLGLAGEQFF.

This clonotype turned up a few times. CDR3 amino acids: CASSHGRDRNEQYF. The CDR3 region has the DNA TGTGCCAGCAGCCACGGGAGGGACAGAAACGAGCAGTACTTC. This rearrangement joins TRBV11-2 to TRBJ2-7, with D perhaps matching TRBD2 (8 bases). Trimming took off 5 bases at V and 5 bases at J, with 16 bases between the two ends. Germline V gene lookup returns CDR1 SGHAT and CDR2 FQNNGV. CDR3 length: 14 residues.

The chain uses TRBV10-3 and TRBJ2-3; D tentatively reads TRBD1 or TRBD2 (5 bases each). Looked up from germline, CDR1 is ENHRY and CDR2 is SYGVKD. V was cut by 4 bases and J by 6 bases, with 5 bases left in between. The CDR3 spans 11 residues. The CDR3 region has the DNA TGTGCCATCAGTGGGGGGGATACGCAGTATTTT. Its protein is CAISGGDTQYF.

This clonotype has a count of ten or more. This sequence joins TRBV4-1 and TRBJ2-7, with D unresolved. The CDR3 runs to 12 residues. CDR1 and CDR2 from the germline V gene are MGHRA and YSYEKL. V shed 4 bases and J shed 6 bases, with 10 bases lying between them. CDR3 residues: CASSPNSGEQYF. The CDR3 DNA sequence: TGCGCCAGCAGCCCTAACTCGGGCGAGCAGTACTTC.

This clonotype was counted only a few times. Possible read error: a much larger clone is one base away. The CDR3 ends on some other residue instead of the conserved phenylalanine or tryptophan, so this is likely a read error. V and J are TRBV20-1 and TRBJ2-1; 7 bases fit TRBD2. CDR3 length: 14 amino acids. The ends lost 5 bases at V and 4 bases at J; junction bases unmatched: 8. The germline gives CDR1 DFQATT, CDR2 SNEGSKA (reference sequence). The chain's CDR3 is CSAQSGVDYNEQFL. CDR3 coding DNA: TGCAGTGCTCAGAGCGGGGTGGATTACAATGAGCAGTTCCTC.

Turning to this clonotype: Since a much larger clone is just one base distant, this may be a read error. The chain joins TRBV6-2 or TRBV6-3 to TRBJ2-2; 13 bases line up with TRBD2. CDR1 is MNHEY and CDR2 is SVGEGT in the germline V gene. There are 17 residues in the CDR3. This CDR3 is CASSPLGTSGNTGALFF. In DNA, the CDR3 is TGTGCCAGCAGCCCCCTTGGGACTAGCGGGAACACCGGGGCGCTGTTTTTT.

The table lists this clonotype with a few counts. V and J are TRBV25-1 and TRBJ2-2; D is uncertain. V was pared by 3 bases and J by 4 bases, with 12 bases between. This CDR3 contains 15 residues. Germline V CDR1 and CDR2: MGHDK, SYGVNS. The CDR3 DNA is TGTGCCAGCAGTGACCCTAGAAGATCCACCGGGGAGCTGTTTTTT. It specifies CASSDPRRSTGELFF.

This clonotype came up many times. The chain has TRBV10-3 and TRBJ2-5; TRBD1 agrees at 10 bases. Germline CDR1 is ENHRY and CDR2 is SYGVKD. The CDR3 covers 13 residues. With V trimmed by 11 bases and J by 5 bases, 8 bases remained unmatched. The CDR3 sequence: CAVRQGAGETQYF. The CDR3 nucleotides are TGTGCCGTACGACAGGGGGCTGGGGAGACCCAGTACTTC.

This clonotype showed up many times. The CDR3 DNA sequence: TGCAGTGCTCCCGGACTAGCGGGGGGGCAAAATGAGCAGTTCTTC. Protein: CSAPGLAGGQNEQFF. The chain recombines TRBV20-1 with TRBJ2-1; 15 nucleotides match TRBD2. The germline V gene has CDR1 DFQATT and CDR2 SNEGSKA (reference sequence). This CDR3 spans 15 amino acids. After removal of 5 bases from V and 7 bases from J, the junction contained 6 bases not matched to a gene.

This clonotype has a count of ten or more. The rearrangement links TRBV3-1 to TRBJ1-1; perhaps TRBD1 as D (5 bases). Germline V gene lookup returns CDR1 LGHDT and CDR2 YNNKEL (reference sequence). The CDR3 is 15 amino acids. With 0 bases removed from V and 7 bases from J, the gap between germline ends came to 15 bases. CDR3 protein: CASSQDLWRQFEAFF. The CDR3 region has the DNA TGTGCCAGCAGCCAAGATCTTTGGCGACAGTTTGAAGCTTTCTTT.

V gene TRBV27 combines with J gene TRBJ1-5; the D is unclear. The length of the CDR3 is 13 residues. Trimming pared 3 bases from V and 1 base from J, leaving 4 bases between. Germline V gene data show CDR1 as MNHEY and CDR2 as SMNVEV (reference sequence). CDR3 in amino acids: CASSFYSNQPQHF. The DNA of the CDR3 is TGTGCCAGCAGTTTTTACAGCAATCAGCCCCAGCATTTT.

This clonotype was seen ten or more times. This chain joins TRBV9 and TRBJ2-3, with 11 nucleotides matching TRBD2. Losses at the gene ends were 4 bases for V and 0 bases for J; bases not matched to a gene: 4. Germline V CDR1 and CDR2: SGDLS, YYNGEE. The CDR3 sequence is 16 residues long. In DNA form, the CDR3 reads TGTGCCAGCAGCCCGCGGACTAGCGGGAGCACAGATACGCAGTATTTT. This sequence encodes CASSPRTSGSTDTQYF.

This clonotype was seen at least ten times. The chain links TRBV7-2 to TRBJ2-5; D is unclear. Germline loops: CDR1 SGHTA, CDR2 FQGNSA. The ends were cut back, 5 bases at V and 1 base at J, with 11 bases in the middle. The CDR3 runs to 14 residues. The CDR3 DNA is TGTGCCAGCAGCGTCTCAGAGAGCCAAGAGACCCAGTACTTC. Amino acid sequence: CASSVSESQETQYF.

Regarding this clonotype: The likely explanation is a read error, given a far larger clone one base away. This chain uses TRBV6-1 with TRBJ2-5; perhaps TRBD1 as D (6 bases). The V gene lost 6 bases and the J gene lost 1 base, with 15 bases spanning the gap. The CDR3 has 15 amino acids. Germline V lookup: CDR1 MNHNS, CDR2 SASEGT. The CDR3 here is CASSPSQGCQETQYF. CDR3 in DNA: TGTGCCAGCAGCCCCTCCCAGGGGTGCCAAGAGACCCAGTACTTC.

The rearrangement links TRBV6-1 to TRBJ1-1; no clear D. This CDR3 region has 12 residues. Looked up from germline, CDR1 is MNHNS and CDR2 is SASEGT. V dropped 8 bases and J dropped 3 bases, with 10 bases sitting between them. The CDR3 coding sequence is TGTGCCAGCGACCCCGGTTACACTGAAGCTTTCTTT. Protein product: CASDPGYTEAFF.

This clonotype was observed a handful of times. The V call is TRBV29-1, the J call TRBJ2-5; TRBD1 or TRBD2 may be the D gene (5 bases each). CDR3 length: 13 amino acids. V was shortened by 3 bases and J by 4 bases, with 12 bases between the two germline ends. Germline V gene data show CDR1 as SQVTM and CDR2 as ANQGSEA. CDR3 in amino acids: CSVDNGTPETQYF. CDR3 in DNA: TGCAGCGTTGATAACGGGACCCCAGAGACCCAGTACTTC.

This clonotype came up a few times. V is TRBV18 and J is TRBJ1-6; D unclear. V lost 6 bases to trimming and J lost 8 bases, with 17 bases between them. Looked up from germline, CDR1 is KGHSH and CDR2 is LQKENI. The CDR3 runs to 15 residues. The CDR3 protein is CASSLSQQLDSPLHF. The CDR3 nucleotides are TGTGCCAGCTCCCTCAGCCAACAGCTCGATTCACCCCTCCACTTT. Using reference TRBV18 and TRBJ1-6 for the parts outside the CDR3, the full variable domain is NAGVMQNPRHLVRRRGQEARLRCSPMKGHSHVYWYRQLPEEGLKFMVYLQKENIIDESGMPKERFSAEFPKEGPSILRIQQVVRGDSAAYFCASSLSQQLDSPLHFGNGTRLTVT.

This clonotype has a handful of counts. The gene calls are TRBV4-1 and TRBJ2-1, with 8 nucleotides matching TRBD1. Germline V gene lookup returns CDR1 MGHRA and CDR2 YSYEKL. V dropped 1 base and J dropped 1; count of bases not matched to a gene: 6. CDR3 length: 17 amino acids. CDR3 DNA: TGCGCCAGCAGCCAAGGAGGACAGGGTGGATCCTACAATGAGCAGTTCTTC. Encoded protein: CASSQGGQGGSYNEQFF.

Notes on this clonotype: A much larger clone is a single base away; this may be a read error. The J gene is TRBJ2-7, the V gene TRBV6-5, with 13 positions matching TRBD2. Germline CDR1 reads MNHEY; CDR2 reads SVGAGI. This CDR3 has 15 residues. The CDR3 reads CAGSWGLAGIYEQYF. The CDR3 DNA is TGTGCCGGCAGTTGGGGACTAGCGGGGATCTACGAGCAGTACTTC.

This clonotype was observed at least ten times. The genes are TRBV6-1 and TRBJ2-3; D not certain. The ends were cut back, 6 bases at V and 1 base at J, with 17 bases in the middle. Germline V gene sequence: CDR1 MNHNS, CDR2 SASEGT. This CDR3 is 16 amino acids long. CDR3 region: CASSLDINPGTDTQYF. CDR3 nucleotide sequence: TGTGCCAGCAGCTTGGATATCAATCCTGGCACAGATACGCAGTATTTT.

This clonotype was counted ten times or more. The chain joins TRBV28 to TRBJ2-7; D not certain. The CDR3 runs to 14 residues. V dropped 7 bases and J dropped 1 base, with 14 bases sitting between them. The germline CDR1 and CDR2 sequences are MDHEN and SYDVKM. CDR3 sequence (DNA): TGTGCCAGCACCTTGGCAGGACGGTCCTACGAGCAGTACTTC. Its protein product is CASTLAGRSYEQYF. Full variable domain (remainder filled in from reference TRBV28 and TRBJ2-7): DVKVTQSSRYLVKRTGEKVFLECVQDMDHENMFWYRQDPGLGLRLIYFSYDVKMKEKGDIPEGYSVSREKKERFSLILESASTNQTSMYLCASTLAGRSYEQYFGPGTRLTVT.

This clonotype was seen a single time. This chain's CDR3 is CASSLMDRVGYEQYF. The CDR3 DNA reads as TGTGCCAGCAGTTTGATGGACAGGGTGGGCTACGAGCAGTACTTC. This chain joins TRBV12-3 or TRBV12-4 and TRBJ2-7; 8 nucleotides align to TRBD1. Trimming cost V 3 bases and J 3 bases; bases outside gene matches: 7. The CDR3 runs 15 residues.

This clonotype was seen repeatedly, ten times or more. This chain joins TRBV29-1 and TRBJ1-1, with D perhaps matching TRBD1 (5 bases). V was cut by 6 bases and J by 1 base, with 12 bases left in between. CDR1 and CDR2 (germline): SQVTM, ANQGSEA. The CDR3 spans 13 residues. The CDR3 region has the DNA TGCAGCGTGATCTTAGGGGCGAACACTGAAGCTTTCTTT. Residues: CSVILGANTEAFF.

This clonotype was picked up many times. The chain carries TRBV2 and TRBJ1-2, with D possibly matching TRBD1 (5 bases). Germline V lookup: CDR1 SNHLY, CDR2 FYNNEI. This CDR3 spans 14 amino acids. Trimming removed 4 bases from V and 0 bases from J, with 9 bases in between. DNA for the CDR3: TGTGCCAGCAGTGCGGCAGGGACTAACTATGGCTACACCTTC. Residues: CASSAAGTNYGYTF.

This clonotype was recorded at least ten times. V and J are TRBV6-1 and TRBJ2-5, with 12 bases matching TRBD2. The CDR3 runs to 16 residues. Germline assignment: CDR1 MNHNS and CDR2 SASEGT. After removal of 7 bases from V and 4 bases from J, the junction contained 10 bases not matched to a gene. The CDR3 sequence is CASIKTSGSARETQYF. As DNA, the CDR3 is TGTGCCAGCATCAAGACTAGCGGGAGCGCCAGAGAGACCCAGTACTTC.